This T cell receptor beta chain was recovered during a study of blood T cell repertoires in COVID-19 (dated by TCRdb to 2018 to 2021). Concerning the study at large: Samples covering the acute and convalescent phases of COVID-19 were provided by collaborators in the United States, Italy and Spain. Deeply sampled blood TCRbeta repertoires from subjects exposed to, actively infected with, or recovered from COVID-19 were included in the dataset. The sample metadata nearly always contained a de-identified subject ID, COVID-19 status, age in years and sex. Where HLA class I and class II types were available, the types were taken from metadata supplied by the sample provider, not from assay-based typing. The repertoires were released in a freely available public database intended as a resource for research on the immune response to SARS-CoV-2. Samples were obtained from the ongoing ImmuneRACE study (first 160 participants) and from over a thousand subjects provided by 6 global collaborators. The prospective study material was composed of cDNA or gDNA derived from T cells, B-cell-depleted T cells, or PBMCs.

Note on this clone: Its recognized antigen is unknown. Base qualities are not recorded, but no much larger clone differs from it by a single base.

TCRbeta CDR3 regions were amplified from genomic DNA by means of the immunoSEQ Assay, a bias-controlled multiplex PCR. On the study's bioinformatics: Nucleated cell counts per sample were estimated from amplification of reference gene primers within the assay. To quantify the absolute abundance of each unique TCRbeta CDR3 rearrangement, sequence reads were collapsed and filtered. For each sample, productive Simpson clonality was calculated as the square root of Simpson's diversity index across productive rearrangements. TCRdb's version of the immuneACCESS table is confined to in-frame rearrangements and falls short of the full clone set. An unresolved V gene accounts for under half of the shortfall where checked; the remainder is of unknown origin. Clonal size and the V and J genes are those of that table, whereas D and trimming came from the DNA. This sample is represented by tens of thousands of clones; roughly 87% of them were singletons. The ten most abundant clones make up 2.5% to 3.5% of the sample.

Findings and caveats that apply to the study as a whole: The quantity of clinical and demographic metadata differed by source and by participant and was supplied without curation.

Whole blood was collected in K2EDTA tubes by collaborating institutions according to the institutions' own protocols. Collaborator samples were shipped for TCRbeta analysis as frozen whole blood, isolated PBMCs, or DNA extracted from either sample type. Sequencing input: peripheral blood. This receptor was obtained from a woman aged 50 to 60 with active or convalescent COVID-19.

The CDR3 protein: CASSYGSGGISYEQYF. The nucleotides read TGTGCCAGCAGCTACGGTAGCGGGGGAATCTCCTACGAGCAGTACTTC. Rearrangement joined TRBV13 to TRBJ2-7, with 9 junctional bases fitting TRBD2. Based on the germline V gene (reference sequence), the CDR1 and CDR2 sequences are PRHDT and FYEKMQ. The CDR3 covers 16 residues, taking in both the cysteine and the phenylalanine. CDR3 DNA only is kept here, 48 bases in frame from base 1. V ends up 4 bases short and J 0 bases short, with an unmatched junction base count of 7.